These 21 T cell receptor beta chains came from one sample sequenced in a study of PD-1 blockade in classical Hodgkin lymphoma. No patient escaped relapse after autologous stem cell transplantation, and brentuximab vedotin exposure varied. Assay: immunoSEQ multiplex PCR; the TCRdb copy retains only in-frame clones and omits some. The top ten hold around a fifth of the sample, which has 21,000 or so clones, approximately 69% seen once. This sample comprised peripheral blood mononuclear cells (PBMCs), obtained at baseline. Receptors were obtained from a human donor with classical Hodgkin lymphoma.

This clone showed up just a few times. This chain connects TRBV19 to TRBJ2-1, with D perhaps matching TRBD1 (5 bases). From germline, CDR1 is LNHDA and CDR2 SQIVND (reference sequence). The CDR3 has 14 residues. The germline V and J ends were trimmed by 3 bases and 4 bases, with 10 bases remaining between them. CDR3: CASSILDTYNEQFF. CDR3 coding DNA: TGTGCCAGTAGTATCCTGGACACATACAATGAGCAGTTCTTC.

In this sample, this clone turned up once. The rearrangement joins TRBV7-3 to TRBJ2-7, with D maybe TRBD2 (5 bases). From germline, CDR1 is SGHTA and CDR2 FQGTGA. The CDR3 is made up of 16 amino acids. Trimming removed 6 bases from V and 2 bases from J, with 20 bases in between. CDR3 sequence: CASSPRGLGSAYEQYF. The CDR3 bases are TGTGCCAGCAGTCCCCGCGGGTTGGGCAGCGCCTACGAGCAGTACTTC.

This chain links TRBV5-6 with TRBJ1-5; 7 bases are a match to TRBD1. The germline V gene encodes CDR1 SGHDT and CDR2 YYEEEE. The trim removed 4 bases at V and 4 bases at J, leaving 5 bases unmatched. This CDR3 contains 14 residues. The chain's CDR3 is CASSAGRGNQPQHF. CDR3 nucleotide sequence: TGTGCCAGCAGCGCAGGCAGGGGGAATCAGCCCCAGCATTTT.

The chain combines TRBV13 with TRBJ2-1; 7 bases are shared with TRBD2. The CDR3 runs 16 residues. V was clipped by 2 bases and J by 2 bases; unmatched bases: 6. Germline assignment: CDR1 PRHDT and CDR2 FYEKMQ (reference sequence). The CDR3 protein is CASSLTGGLPYNEQFF. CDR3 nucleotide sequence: TGTGCCAGCAGCTTAACGGGAGGCTTACCCTACAATGAGCAGTTCTTC.

The CDR3 protein is CSVDVRAPGGNEQFF. CDR3 DNA sequence: TGCAGCGTTGACGTTCGGGCTCCGGGGGGGAATGAGCAGTTCTTC. V usage is TRBV29-1 and J usage is TRBJ2-1; 8 bases fit TRBD2. V gave up 3 bases and J gave up 7 bases; unmatched junction bases: 11. CDR1 SQVTM and CDR2 ANQGSEA come from the germline V gene. The CDR3 is made up of 15 amino acids.

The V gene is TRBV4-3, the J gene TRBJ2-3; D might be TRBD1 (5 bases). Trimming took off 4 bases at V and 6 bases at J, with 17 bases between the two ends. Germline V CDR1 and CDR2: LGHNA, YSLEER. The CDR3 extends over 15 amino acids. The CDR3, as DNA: TGCGCCAGCAGCCTCAAGGGGCTGACCCTGGATACGCAGTATTTT. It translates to CASSLKGLTLDTQYF.

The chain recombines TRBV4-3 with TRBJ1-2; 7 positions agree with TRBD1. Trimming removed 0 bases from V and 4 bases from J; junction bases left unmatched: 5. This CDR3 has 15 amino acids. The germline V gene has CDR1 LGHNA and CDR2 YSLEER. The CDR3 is CASSQDPGGVYGYTF. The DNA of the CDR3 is TGCGCCAGCAGCCAAGATCCAGGGGGGGTCTATGGCTACACCTTC.

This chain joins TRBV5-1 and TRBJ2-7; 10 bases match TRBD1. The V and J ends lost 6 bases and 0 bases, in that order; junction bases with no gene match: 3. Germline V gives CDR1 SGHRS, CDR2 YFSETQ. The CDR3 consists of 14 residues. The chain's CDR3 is CASTGTGASYEQYF. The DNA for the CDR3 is TGCGCCAGCACCGGGACAGGGGCCTCCTACGAGCAGTACTTC. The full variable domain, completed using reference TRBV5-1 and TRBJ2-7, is KAGVTQTPRYLIKTRGQQVTLSCSPISGHRSVSWYQQTPGQGLQFLFEYFSETQRNKGNFPGRFSGRQFSNSRSEMNVSTLELGDSALYLCASTGTGASYEQYFGPGTRLTVT.

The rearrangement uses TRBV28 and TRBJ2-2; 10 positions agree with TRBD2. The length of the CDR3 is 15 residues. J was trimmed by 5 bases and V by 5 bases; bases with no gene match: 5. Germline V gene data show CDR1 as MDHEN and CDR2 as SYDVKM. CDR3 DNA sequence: TGTGCCAGCAGTAAAACTAGCGGGATAACCGGGGAGCTGTTTTTT. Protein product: CASSKTSGITGELFF.

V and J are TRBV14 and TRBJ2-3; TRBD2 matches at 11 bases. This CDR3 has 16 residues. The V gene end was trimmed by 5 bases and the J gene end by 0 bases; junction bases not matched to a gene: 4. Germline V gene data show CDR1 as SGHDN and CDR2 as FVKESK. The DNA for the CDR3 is TGTGCCAGCAGCGCGGGACTAGCGGCTAGCACAGATACGCAGTATTTT. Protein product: CASSAGLAASTDTQYF. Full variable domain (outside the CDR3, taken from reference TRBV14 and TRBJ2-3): EAGVTQFPSHSVIEKGQTVTLRCDPISGHDNLYWYRRVMGKEIKFLLHFVKESKQDESGMPNNRFLAERTGGTYSTLKVQPAELEDSGVYFCASSAGLAASTDTQYFGPGTRLTVL.

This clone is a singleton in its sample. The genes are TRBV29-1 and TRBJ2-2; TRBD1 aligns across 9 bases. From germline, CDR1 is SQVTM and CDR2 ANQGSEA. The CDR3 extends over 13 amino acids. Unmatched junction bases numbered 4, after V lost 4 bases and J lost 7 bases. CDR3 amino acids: CSVVRTGVGELFF. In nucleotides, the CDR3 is TGCAGCGTTGTAAGGACAGGGGTCGGGGAGCTGTTTTTT.

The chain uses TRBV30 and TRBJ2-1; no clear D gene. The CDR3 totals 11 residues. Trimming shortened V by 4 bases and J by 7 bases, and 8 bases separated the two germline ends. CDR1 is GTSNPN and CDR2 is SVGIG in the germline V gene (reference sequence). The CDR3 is CAWMQNNEQFF. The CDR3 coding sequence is TGTGCCTGGATGCAGAATAATGAGCAGTTCTTC.

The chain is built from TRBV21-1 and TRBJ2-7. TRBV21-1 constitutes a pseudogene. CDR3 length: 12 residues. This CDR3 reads CASSKAVYEQYF. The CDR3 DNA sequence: TGTGCCAGCAGCAAAGCTGTTTACGAGCAGTACTTC.

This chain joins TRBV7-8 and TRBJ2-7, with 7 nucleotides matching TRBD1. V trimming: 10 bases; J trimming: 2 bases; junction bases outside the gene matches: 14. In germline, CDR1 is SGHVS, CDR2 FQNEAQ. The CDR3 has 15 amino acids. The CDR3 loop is CATSGAAGGPYEQYF. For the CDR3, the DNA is TGTGCCACCTCCGGTGCGGCAGGGGGTCCCTACGAGCAGTACTTC.

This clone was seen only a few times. As DNA, the CDR3 is TGTGCCAGCTCACCACCGCACGATTATAATTCACCCCTCCACTTT. This encodes CASSPPHDYNSPLHF. V and J are TRBV18 and TRBJ1-6; D gene uncertain. V was clipped by 0 bases and J by 4 bases, with 7 bases between them. Germline V gene data show CDR1 as KGHSH and CDR2 as LQKENI. The CDR3 consists of 15 residues.

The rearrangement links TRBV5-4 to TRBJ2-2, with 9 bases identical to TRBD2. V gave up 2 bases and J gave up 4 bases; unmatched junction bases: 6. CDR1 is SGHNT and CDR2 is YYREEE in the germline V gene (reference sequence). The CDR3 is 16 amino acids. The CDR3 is CASSFGSGRSTGELFF. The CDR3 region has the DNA TGTGCCAGCAGCTTTGGGAGCGGGAGGAGCACCGGGGAGCTGTTTTTT.

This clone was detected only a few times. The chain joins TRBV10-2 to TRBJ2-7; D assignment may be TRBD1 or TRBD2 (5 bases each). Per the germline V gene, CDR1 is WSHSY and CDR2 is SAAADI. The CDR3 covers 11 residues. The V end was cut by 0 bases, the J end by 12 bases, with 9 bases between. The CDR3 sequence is CASSESGDAYF. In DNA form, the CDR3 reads TGCGCCAGCAGTGAGTCGGGGGACGCGTACTTC.

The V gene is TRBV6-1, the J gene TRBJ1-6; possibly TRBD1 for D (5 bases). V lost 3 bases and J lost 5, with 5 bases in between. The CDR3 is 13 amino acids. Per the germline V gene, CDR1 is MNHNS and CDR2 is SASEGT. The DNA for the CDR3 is TGTGCCAGCAGTGACAGGGATAATTCACCCCTCCACTTT. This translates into CASSDRDNSPLHF.

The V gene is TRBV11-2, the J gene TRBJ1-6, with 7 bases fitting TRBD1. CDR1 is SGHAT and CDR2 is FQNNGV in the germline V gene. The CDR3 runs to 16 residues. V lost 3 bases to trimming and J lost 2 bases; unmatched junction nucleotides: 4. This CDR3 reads CASSFLQGTYNSPLHF. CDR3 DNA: TGTGCCAGCAGCTTCTTACAGGGGACCTATAATTCACCCCTCCACTTT. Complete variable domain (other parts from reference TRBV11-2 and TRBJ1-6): EAGVAQSPRYKIIEKRQSVAFWCNPISGHATLYWYQQILGQGPKLLIQFQNNGVVDDSQLPKDRFSAERLKGVDSTLKIQPAKLEDSAVYLCASSFLQGTYNSPLHFGNGTRLTVT.

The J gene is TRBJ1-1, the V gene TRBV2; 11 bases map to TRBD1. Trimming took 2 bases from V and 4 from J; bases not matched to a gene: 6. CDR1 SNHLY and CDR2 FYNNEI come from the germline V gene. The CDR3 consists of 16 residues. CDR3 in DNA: TGTGCCAGCAGTGAAAGGACAGGGGGCATGAGCACTGAAGCTTTCTTT. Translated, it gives CASSERTGGMSTEAFF.

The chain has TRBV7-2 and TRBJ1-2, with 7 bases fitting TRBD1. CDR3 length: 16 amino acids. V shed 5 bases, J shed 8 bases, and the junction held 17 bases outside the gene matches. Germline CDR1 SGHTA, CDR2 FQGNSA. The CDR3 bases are TGTGCCAGCAGCCCAAATGGGAGACAGGGACTGGTGGGCTACACCTTC. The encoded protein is CASSPNGRQGLVGYTF.